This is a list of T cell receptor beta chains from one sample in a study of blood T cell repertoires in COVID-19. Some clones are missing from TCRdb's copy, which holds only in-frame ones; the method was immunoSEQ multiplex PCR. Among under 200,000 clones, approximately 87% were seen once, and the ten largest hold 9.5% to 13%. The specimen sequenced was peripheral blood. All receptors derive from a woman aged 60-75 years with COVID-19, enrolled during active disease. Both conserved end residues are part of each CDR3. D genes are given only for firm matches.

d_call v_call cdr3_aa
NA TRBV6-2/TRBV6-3 CASSYPREGGKEQYF
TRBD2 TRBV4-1 CASSLEISGSHISYEQYF
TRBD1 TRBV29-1 CSDRTDRKNTEAFF
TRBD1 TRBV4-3 CASSQDVGTGATFGDEQYF
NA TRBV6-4 CASSDSYRAVNTEAFF
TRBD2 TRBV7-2 CASSLGSTGGGSYEQYF
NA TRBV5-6 CASSLQLYNQPQHF
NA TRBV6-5 CASRTGAANTGELFF
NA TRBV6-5 CASRNPQRFTDTQYF
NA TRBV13 CASSFTNTGELFF
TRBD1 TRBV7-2 CASSLTVGTGSYEQYF
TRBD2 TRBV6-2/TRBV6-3 CASSYQAGGQFF
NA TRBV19 CATSLPGGVSSYEQYF
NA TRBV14 CASSQDPRANYGYTF
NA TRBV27 CASTRWAQNTEAFF
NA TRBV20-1 CSVHRAGEQYF
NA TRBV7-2 CASSIQGDNQPQHF
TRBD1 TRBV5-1 CASSLEGQNYGYTF
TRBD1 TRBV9 CASSETGDPLYNEQFF
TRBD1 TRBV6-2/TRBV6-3 CASSSTGAQPQHF
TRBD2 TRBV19 CASSMRGRWEGTDEQFF
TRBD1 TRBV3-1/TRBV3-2 CASSQRQGVGEQYF
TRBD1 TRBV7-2 CASSPRDRGTGELFF
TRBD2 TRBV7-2 CASSWTSGAYNEQFF
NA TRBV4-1 CASSQDRGAGTQYF
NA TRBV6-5 CASSYSFGERNQPQHF
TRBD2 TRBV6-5 CASSTTSGFYEQYF
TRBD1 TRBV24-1 CATSDPTGGNEKLFF
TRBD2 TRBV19 CASSSLGGRSDEQYF
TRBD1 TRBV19 CASSRTGGSYGYTF
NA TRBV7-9 CASSLTSGRGNTIYF
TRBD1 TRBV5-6 CASSQLTGMGTEAFF